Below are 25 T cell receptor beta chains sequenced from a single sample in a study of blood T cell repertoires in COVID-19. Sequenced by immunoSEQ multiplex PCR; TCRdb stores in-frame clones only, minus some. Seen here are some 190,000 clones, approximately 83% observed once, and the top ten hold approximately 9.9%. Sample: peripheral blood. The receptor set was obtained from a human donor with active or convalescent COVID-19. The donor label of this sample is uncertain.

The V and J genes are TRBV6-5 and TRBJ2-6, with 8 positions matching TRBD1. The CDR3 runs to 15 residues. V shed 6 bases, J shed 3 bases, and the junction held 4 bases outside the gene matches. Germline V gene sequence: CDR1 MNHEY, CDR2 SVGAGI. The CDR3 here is CASRPGQGGANVLTF. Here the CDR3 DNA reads TGTGCCAGCAGACCTGGACAGGGTGGGGCCAACGTCCTGACTTTC.

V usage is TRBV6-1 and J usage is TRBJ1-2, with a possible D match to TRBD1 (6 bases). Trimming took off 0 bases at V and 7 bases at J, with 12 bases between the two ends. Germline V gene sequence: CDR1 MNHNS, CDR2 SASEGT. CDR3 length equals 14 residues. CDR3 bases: TGTGCCAGCAGTGAAGCCCCACAGGGTGTTGGCTACACCTTC. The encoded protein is CASSEAPQGVGYTF.

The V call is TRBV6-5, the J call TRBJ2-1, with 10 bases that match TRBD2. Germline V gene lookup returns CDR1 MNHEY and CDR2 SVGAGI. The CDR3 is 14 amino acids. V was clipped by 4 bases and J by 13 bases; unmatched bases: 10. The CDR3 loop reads CASSSLIIAGGQFF. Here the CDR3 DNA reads TGTGCCAGCAGTTCACTCATCATAGCGGGAGGCCAGTTCTTC.

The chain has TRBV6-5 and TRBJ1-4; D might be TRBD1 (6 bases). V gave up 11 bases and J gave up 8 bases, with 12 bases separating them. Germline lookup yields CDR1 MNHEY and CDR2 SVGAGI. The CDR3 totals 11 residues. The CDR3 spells CAAGGYEKLFF. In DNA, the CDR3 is TGTGCCGCGGGGGGCTACGAAAAACTGTTTTTT.

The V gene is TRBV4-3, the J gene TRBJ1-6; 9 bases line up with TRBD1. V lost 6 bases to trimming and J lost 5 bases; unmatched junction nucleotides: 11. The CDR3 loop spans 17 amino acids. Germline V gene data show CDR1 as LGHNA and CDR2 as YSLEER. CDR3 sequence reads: CASRKWPGQGDNSPLHF. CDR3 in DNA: TGCGCCAGCAGAAAGTGGCCGGGACAGGGAGATAATTCACCCCTCCACTTT.

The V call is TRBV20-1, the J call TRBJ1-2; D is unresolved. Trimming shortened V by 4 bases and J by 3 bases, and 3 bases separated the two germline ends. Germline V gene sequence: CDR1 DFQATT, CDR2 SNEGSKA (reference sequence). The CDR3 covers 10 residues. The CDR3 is CSATDYGYTF. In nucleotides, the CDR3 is TGCAGTGCTACGGACTATGGCTACACCTTC.

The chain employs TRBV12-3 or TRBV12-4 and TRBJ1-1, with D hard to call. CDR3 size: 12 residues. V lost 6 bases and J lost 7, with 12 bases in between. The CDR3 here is CASRIRDFEAFF. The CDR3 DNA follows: TGTGCCAGCAGAATCCGGGATTTTGAAGCTTTCTTT.

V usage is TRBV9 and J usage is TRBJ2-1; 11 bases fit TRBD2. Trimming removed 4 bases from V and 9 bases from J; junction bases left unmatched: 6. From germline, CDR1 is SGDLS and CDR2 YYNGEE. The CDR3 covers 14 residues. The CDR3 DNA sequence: TGTGCCAGCAGCCCCCGCACTAGCGGGGGTGAGCAGTTCTTC. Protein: CASSPRTSGGEQFF. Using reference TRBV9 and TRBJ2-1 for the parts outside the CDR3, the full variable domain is DSGVTQTPKHLITATGQRVTLRCSPRSGDLSVYWYQQSLDQGLQFLIQYYNGEERAKGNILERFSAQQFPDLHSELNLSSLELGDSALYFCASSPRTSGGEQFFGPGTRLTVL.

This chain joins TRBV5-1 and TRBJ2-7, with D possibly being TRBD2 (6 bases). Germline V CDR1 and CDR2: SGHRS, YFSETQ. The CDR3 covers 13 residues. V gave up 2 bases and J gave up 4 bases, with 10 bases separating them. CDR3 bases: TGCGCCAGCAGCTTTGGCGGGGTGTACGAGCAGTACTTC. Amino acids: CASSFGGVYEQYF.

The CDR3: CASSEQGAYEQYF. The CDR3 region has the DNA TGTGCCAGCAGTGAACAGGGGGCCTACGAGCAGTACTTC. This rearrangement joins TRBV2 to TRBJ2-7, with 7 bases matching TRBD1. The ends lost 2 bases at V and 2 bases at J; junction bases unmatched: 0. Germline CDR1 SNHLY, CDR2 FYNNEI. The CDR3 contains 13 residues.

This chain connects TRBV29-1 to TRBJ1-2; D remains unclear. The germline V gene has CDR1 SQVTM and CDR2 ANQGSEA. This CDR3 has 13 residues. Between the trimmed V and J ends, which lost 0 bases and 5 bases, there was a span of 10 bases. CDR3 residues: CSVEDSQPYGYTF. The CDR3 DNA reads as TGCAGCGTTGAAGATAGCCAGCCTTATGGCTACACCTTC.

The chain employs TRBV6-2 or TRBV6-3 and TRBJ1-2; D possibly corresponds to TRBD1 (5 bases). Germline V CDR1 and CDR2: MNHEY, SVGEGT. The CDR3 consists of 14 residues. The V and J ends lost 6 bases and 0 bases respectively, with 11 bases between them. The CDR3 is CASSPWGANYGYTF. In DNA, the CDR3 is TGTGCCAGCAGCCCATGGGGGGCTAACTATGGCTACACCTTC.

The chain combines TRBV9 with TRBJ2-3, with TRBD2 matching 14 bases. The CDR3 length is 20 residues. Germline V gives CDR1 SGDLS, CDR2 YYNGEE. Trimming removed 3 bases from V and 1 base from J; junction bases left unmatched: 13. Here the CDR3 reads CASSARLAGGPLVGTDTQYF. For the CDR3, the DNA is TGTGCCAGCAGCGCGAGACTAGCGGGGGGGCCATTGGTAGGCACAGATACGCAGTATTTT.

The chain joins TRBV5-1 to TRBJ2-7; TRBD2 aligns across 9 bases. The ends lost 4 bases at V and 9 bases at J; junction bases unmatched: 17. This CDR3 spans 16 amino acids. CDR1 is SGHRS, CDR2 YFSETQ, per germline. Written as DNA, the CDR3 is TGCGCCAGCAGCCCTTTCATGACTAGCGGAGTCACCATGCAGTACTTC. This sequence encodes CASSPFMTSGVTMQYF.

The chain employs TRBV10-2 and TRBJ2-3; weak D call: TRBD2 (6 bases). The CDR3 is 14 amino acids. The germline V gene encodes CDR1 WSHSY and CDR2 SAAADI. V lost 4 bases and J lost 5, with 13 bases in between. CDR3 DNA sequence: TGCGCCAGCAGTGGACTGACTAGGGTAGATACGCAGTATTTT. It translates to CASSGLTRVDTQYF.

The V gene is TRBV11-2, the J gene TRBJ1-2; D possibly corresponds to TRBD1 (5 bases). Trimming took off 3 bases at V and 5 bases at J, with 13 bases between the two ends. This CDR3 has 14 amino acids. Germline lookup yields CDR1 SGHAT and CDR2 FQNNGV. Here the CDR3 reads CASSFTGTQYGYTF. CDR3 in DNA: TGTGCCAGCAGCTTCACCGGGACTCAGTATGGCTACACCTTC.

This CDR3 is CASSSPVWGTVNTGELFF. DNA for the CDR3: TGTGCCAGCAGCTCCCCCGTCTGGGGGACAGTGAACACCGGGGAGCTGTTTTTT. The rearrangement links TRBV9 to TRBJ2-2, with TRBD1 identical over 7 bases. CDR3 length: 18 residues. Germline CDR1 reads SGDLS; CDR2 reads YYNGEE. The ends lost 4 bases at V and 1 base at J; junction bases unmatched: 13.

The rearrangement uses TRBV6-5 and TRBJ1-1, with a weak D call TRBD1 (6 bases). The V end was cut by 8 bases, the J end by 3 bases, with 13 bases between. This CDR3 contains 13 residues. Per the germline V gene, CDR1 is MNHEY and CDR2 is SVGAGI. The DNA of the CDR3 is TGTGCCAGCCGATACAGGGATTACACTGAAGCTTTCTTT. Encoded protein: CASRYRDYTEAFF.

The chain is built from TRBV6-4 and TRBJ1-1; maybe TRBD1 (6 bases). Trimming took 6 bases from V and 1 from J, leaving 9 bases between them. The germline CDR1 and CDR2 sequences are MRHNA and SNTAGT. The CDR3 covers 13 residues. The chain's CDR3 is CASRKGQNTEAFF. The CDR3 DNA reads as TGTGCCAGCAGGAAGGGACAGAACACTGAAGCTTTCTTT.

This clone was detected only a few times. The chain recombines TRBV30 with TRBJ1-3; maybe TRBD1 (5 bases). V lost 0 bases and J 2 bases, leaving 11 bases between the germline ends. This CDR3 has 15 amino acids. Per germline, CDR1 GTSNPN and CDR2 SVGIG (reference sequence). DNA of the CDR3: TGTGCCTGGAGTGTCGGGGGGTCGGCTGGAAACACCATATATTTT. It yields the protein CAWSVGGSAGNTIYF. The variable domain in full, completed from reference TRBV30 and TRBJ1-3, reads SQTIHQWPATLVQPVGSPLSLECTVEGTSNPNLYWYRQAAGRGLQLLFYSVGIGQISSEVPQNLSASRPQDRQFILSSKKLLLSDSGFYLCAWSVGGSAGNTIYFGEGSWLTVV.

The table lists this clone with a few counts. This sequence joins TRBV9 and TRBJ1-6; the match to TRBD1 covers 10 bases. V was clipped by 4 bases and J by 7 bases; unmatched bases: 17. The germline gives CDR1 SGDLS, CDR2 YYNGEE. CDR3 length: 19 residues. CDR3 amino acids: CASSPSGTGVFSGNSPLHF. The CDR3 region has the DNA TGTGCCAGCAGCCCCTCGGGGACAGGGGTTTTTTCGGGAAATTCACCCCTCCACTTT.

The CDR3 sequence is CASSQEHRRSPLHF. In DNA, the CDR3 is TGCGCCAGCAGCCAAGAGCACAGGCGTTCACCCCTCCACTTT. The genes are TRBV4-3 and TRBJ1-6, with TRBD1 as a possible D gene (5 bases). The V gene's germline CDR1 is LGHNA and CDR2 YSLEER. V was shortened by 0 bases and J by 9 bases, with 9 bases between the two germline ends. The CDR3 has 14 residues.

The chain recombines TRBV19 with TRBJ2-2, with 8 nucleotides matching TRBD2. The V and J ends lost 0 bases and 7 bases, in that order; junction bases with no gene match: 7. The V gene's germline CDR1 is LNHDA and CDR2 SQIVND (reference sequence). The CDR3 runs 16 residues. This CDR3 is CASSIDSGTLGGELFF. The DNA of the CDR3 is TGTGCCAGTAGTATAGATAGCGGGACCTTGGGCGGGGAGCTGTTTTTT.

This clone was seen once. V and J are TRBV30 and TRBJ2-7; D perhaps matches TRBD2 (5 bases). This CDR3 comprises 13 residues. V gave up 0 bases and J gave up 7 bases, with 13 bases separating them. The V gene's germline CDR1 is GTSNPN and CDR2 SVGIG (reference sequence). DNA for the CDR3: TGTGCCTGGAGTGTACAGATAGCGAGGGAGCAGTACTTC. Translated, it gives CAWSVQIAREQYF.

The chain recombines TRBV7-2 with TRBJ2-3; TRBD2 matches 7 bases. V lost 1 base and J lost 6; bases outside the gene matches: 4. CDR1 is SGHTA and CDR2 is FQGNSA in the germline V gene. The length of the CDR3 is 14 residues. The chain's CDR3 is CASSLGGSIDTQYF. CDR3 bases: TGTGCCAGCAGCTTAGGCGGGAGTATTGATACGCAGTATTTT.